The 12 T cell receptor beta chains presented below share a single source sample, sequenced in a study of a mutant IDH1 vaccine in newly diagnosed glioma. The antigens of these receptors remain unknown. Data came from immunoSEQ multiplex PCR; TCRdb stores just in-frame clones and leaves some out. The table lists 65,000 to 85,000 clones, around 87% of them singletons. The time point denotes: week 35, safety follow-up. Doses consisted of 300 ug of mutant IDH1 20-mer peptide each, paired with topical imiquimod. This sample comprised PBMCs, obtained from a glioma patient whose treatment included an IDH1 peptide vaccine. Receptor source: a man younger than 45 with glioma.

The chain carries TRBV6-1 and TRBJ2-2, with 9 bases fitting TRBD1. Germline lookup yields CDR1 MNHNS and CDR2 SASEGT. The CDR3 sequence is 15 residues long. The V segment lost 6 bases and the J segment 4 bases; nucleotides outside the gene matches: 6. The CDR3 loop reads CASSKGTGPTGELFF. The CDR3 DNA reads TGTGCCAGCAGCAAAGGGACAGGGCCCACCGGGGAGCTGTTTTTT.

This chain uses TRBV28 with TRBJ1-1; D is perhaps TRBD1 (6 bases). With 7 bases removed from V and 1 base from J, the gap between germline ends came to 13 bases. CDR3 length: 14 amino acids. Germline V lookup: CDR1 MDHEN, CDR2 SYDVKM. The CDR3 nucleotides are TGTGCCAGCAATTCACAGGGTCGGAACACTGAAGCTTTCTTT. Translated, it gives CASNSQGRNTEAFF.

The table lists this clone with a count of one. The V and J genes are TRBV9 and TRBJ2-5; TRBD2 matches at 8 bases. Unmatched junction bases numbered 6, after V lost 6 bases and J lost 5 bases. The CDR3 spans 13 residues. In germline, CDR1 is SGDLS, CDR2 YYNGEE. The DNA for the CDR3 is TGTGCCAGCACTAGCGGCGGGGGGGAGACCCAGTACTTC. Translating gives CASTSGGGETQYF.

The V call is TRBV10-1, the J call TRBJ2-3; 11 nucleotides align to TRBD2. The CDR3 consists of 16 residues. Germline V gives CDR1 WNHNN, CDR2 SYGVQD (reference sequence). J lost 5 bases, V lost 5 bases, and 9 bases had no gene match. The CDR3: CASSRKLAGDGDTQYF. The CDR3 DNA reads TGCGCCAGCAGTAGGAAACTAGCGGGAGACGGAGATACGCAGTATTTT.

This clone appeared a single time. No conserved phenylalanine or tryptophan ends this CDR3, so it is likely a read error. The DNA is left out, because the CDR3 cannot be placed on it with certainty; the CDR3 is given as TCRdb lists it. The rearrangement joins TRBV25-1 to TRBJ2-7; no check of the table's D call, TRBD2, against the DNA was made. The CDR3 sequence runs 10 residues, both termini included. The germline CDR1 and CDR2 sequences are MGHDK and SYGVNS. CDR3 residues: CASSELAEGL.

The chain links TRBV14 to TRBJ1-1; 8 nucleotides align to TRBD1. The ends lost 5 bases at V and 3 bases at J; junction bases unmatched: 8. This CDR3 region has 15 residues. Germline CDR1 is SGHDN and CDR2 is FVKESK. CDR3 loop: CASSSQGAEYTEAFF. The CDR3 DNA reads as TGTGCCAGCAGCTCCCAGGGGGCCGAGTACACTGAAGCTTTCTTT.

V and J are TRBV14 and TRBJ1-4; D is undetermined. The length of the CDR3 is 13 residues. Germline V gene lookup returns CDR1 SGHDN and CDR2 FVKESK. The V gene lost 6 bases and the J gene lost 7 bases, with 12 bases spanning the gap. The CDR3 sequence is CASSRGIFEKLFF. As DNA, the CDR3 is TGTGCCAGCAGTCGGGGAATATTTGAAAAACTGTTTTTT. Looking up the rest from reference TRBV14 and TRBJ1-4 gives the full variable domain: EAGVTQFPSHSVIEKGQTVTLRCDPISGHDNLYWYRRVMGKEIKFLLHFVKESKQDESGMPNNRFLAERTGGTYSTLKVQPAELEDSGVYFCASSRGIFEKLFFGSGTQLSVL.

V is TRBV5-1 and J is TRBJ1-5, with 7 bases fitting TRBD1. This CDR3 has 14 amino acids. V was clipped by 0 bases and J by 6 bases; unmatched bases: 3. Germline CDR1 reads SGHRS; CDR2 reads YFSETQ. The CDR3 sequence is CASSLEGGSQPQHF. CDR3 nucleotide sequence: TGCGCCAGCAGCTTGGAAGGGGGCAGTCAGCCCCAGCATTTT.

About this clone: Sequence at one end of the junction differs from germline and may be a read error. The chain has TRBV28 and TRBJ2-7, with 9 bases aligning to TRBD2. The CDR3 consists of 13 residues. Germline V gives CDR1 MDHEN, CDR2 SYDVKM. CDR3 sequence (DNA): TGTGCCAGCACCATAAGGGCCCTAGCGGGATTTCACTTC. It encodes CASTIRALAGFHF. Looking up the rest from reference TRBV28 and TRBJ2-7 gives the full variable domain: DVKVTQSSRYLVKRTGEKVFLECVQDMDHENMFWYRQDPGLGLRLIYFSYDVKMKEKGDIPEGYSVSREKKERFSLILESASTNQTSMYLCASTIRALAGFHFGPGTRLTVT.

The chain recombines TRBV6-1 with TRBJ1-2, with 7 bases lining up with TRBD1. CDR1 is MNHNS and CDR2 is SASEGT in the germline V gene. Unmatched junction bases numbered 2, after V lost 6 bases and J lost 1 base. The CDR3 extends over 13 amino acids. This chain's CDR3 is CASSRDSNYGYTF. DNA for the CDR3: TGTGCCAGCAGCCGGGACAGTAACTATGGCTACACCTTC.

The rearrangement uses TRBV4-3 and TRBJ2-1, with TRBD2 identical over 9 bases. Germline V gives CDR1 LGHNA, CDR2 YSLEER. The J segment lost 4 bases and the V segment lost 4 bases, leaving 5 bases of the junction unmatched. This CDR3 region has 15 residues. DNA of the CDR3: TGCGCCAGCAGCCTGACTAGCGGCACGTACAATGAGCAGTTCTTC. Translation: CASSLTSGTYNEQFF.

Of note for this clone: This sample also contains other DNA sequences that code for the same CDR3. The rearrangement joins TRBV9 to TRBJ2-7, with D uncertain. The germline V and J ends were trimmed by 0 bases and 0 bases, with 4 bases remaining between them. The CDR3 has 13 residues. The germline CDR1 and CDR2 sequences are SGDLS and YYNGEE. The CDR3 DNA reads TGTGCCAGCAGCGTAGGCAGCTCCTACGAGCAGTACTTC. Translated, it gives CASSVGSSYEQYF.